This T cell receptor beta chain was recorded in a study of early T cells in non-severe SARS-CoV-2 infection (dated by TCRdb to the early 2020s). Study-wide context: Because TCR sequencing was done on bulk RNA from unsorted whole blood, the alpha and beta chains could not be paired.

Library method: 5' RACE. This sample was sequenced with a NextSeq 500. Unique molecular identifiers were attached to individual cDNA molecules in the TCR library protocol so that sequencing error and PCR bias could be corrected. Both TCR alpha and beta chains were sequenced, and tight co-correlation was observed between alpha and beta sequence abundances in each sample. The authors processed their data as follows. Decombinator V4 was used to annotate the V gene, J gene and CDR3 of the TCR sequences. TCRs were defined as expanded if a significant change between any two time points was detected under a Poisson model with p below 0.0001. TCR abundances were normalised to the total number of TCRs sequenced per sample and expressed as counts per million. MAIT TCRs were defined by TRAV1-2 paired with TRAJ12, TRAJ20 or TRAJ33, and iNKT TCRs by TRAV10 paired with TRAJ18. VDJdb, accessed 1 November 2021, was searched for CMV, EBV and SARS-CoV-2 annotated TCRs, with TCRs annotated for multiple antigens excluded. TCRdb itself trimmed the public reads at Q25 with fastp, ran MiXCR and retained productive beta chains. Rows merge per CDR3 protein into single entries with the most common DNA and genes. None of the V and J calls come from the authors' own analysis; TCRdb made them. Counted in this sample were about 60,000 distinct CDR3 sequences; around 12% of them appeared once. The ten largest clones represent about 5% of the sample.

Counted from cysteine to phenylalanine, this CDR3 has 13 amino acids. Only the CDR3 part of the read is kept: 39 bases, read in frame from the first base. The V and J ends are trimmed by 6 bases and 2 bases, leaving 10 bases between them. This was a case-control study nested in a cohort of healthcare workers in London, UK, who had nasopharyngeal swab PCR tests and blood samples taken every week. Healthcare workers were recruited during the week of the UK lockdown, between 23 and 31 March 2020, and followed weekly for up to about 16 weeks. General findings and caveats noted by the study authors: VDJdb matching was skewed toward anti-spike CD8 responses and likely underestimated virus-specific expansions by missing private and CD4 specificities.

This clonotype was seen more than once but under ten times. Its binding antigen is unknown. The record has no base qualities; no much larger clone is one base away. Material: whole blood. This receptor was taken from an adult who was a healthcare worker with PCR-confirmed SARS-CoV-2 infection or an uninfected control (not recorded which). Rearrangement joined TRBV12-3 or TRBV12-4 to TRBJ2-5; no D segment can be confidently identified. The DNA reads TGTGCCAGCAGCCGTCCGAATCAAGAGACCCAGTACTTC. Translation gives CASSRPNQETQYF.